These T cell receptor beta chains were read from a single sample in a study of T cell repertoires in cytomegalovirus infection. Each CDR3 protein is one row after TCRdb ran MiXCR on the reads. The data contain hundreds of thousands of distinct CDR3 sequences, around 32% of them seen just once; the ten biggest clones take up roughly 13%. No antigen has been assigned to these receptors. The sequenced sample was cultured CD8+ T cells from PBMCs, obtained from culture after CMV antigen stimulation. Receptor source: a human donor in good health (CMV status not recorded). Some clones in this sample may be carry-over from other donors' samples. Each CDR3 is given with its conserved first and last residue. D genes are given only for firm matches. Some rows mark clone size as missing; the rest say once, few, many or name a class of expanded clone.

.,.,TRBJ2-1,TRBV2,CVARVAYNEQFF,TGTGTCGCTCGGGTGGCATACAATGAGCAGTTCTTC
few,TRBD1,TRBJ2-7,TRBV10-1,CASSAGQGTTYEQYF,TGCGCCAGCAGTGCGGGACAGGGGACCACCTACGAGCAGTACTTC
.,TRBD2,TRBJ2-1,TRBV6-2/TRBV6-3,CASSYFGLADDNEQFF,TGTGCCAGCAGTTACTTTGGACTAGCGGATGACAATGAGCAGTTCTTC
few,TRBD1,TRBJ2-7,TRBV6-1,CASSPDRDRSYEQYF,TGTGCCAGCAGCCCCGACCGGGACAGGTCCTACGAGCAGTACTTC
few,TRBD1,TRBJ1-1,TRBV19,CASSTGATEAFF,TGTGCCAGTAGCACAGGGGCCACTGAAGCTTTCTTT
.,.,TRBJ1-2,TRBV12-3/TRBV12-4,CASSRGLPNYGYTF,TGTGCCAGCAGCCGGGGACTCCCTAACTATGGCTACACCTTC
.,.,TRBJ2-6,TRBV10-3,CAIREQGSSGANVLTF,TGTGCCATCAGGGAACAGGGAAGTTCTGGGGCCAACGTCCTGACTTTC
few,.,TRBJ1-4,TRBV7-9,CASSRGDFATNEKLFF,TGTGCCAGCAGCCGGGGCGACTTTGCAACTAATGAAAAACTGTTTTTT
.,.,TRBJ2-3,TRBV13,CASSSRTGIADTQYF,TGTGCCAGCAGCTCCCGTACAGGGATCGCAGATACGCAGTATTTT
few,.,TRBJ2-5,TRBV5-4,CASSGDPTETQYF,TGTGCCAGCAGCGGGGACCCGACTGAGACCCAGTACTTC
.,.,TRBJ2-3,TRBV10-1,CASSERVMDTQYF,TGCGCCAGCAGTGAGAGGGTCATGGATACGCAGTATTTT
.,.,TRBJ2-1,TRBV11-2,CASSLGFGRSYNEQFF,TGTGCCAGCAGCCTCGGTTTCGGTCGGTCCTACAATGAGCAGTTCTTC
many,TRBD1,TRBJ2-2,TRBV10-3,CAISEGKRGHTGELFF,TGTGCCATCAGTGAGGGGAAAAGGGGGCACACCGGGGAGCTGTTTTTT
.,TRBD1,TRBJ1-1,TRBV5-5,CASSPGGTEPFF,TGTGCCAGCAGCCCGGGGGGGACAGAACCTTTCTTT
few,TRBD1,TRBJ2-7,TRBV5-1,CASSLLAGGIYEQYF,TGCGCCAGCAGCTTGTTGGCAGGGGGAATTTACGAGCAGTACTTC
few,.,TRBJ2-3,TRBV11-3,CASSPYYQGGGDTTDTQYF,TGTGCCAGCAGCCCTTATTATCAGGGGGGAGGGGACACCACAGATACGCAGTATTTT
.,.,TRBJ1-5,TRBV18,CASSPGMIEDSPNQPQHF,TGTGCCAGCTCACCAGGAATGATAGAGGACAGCCCCAATCAGCCCCAGCATTTT
.,.,TRBJ2-5,TRBV14,CASSQATRVGARAQYF,TGTGCCAGCAGCCAAGCGACCCGCGTGGGAGCCAGGGCCCAGTACTTC
.,.,TRBJ1-1,TRBV6-4,CASRAGDRAFF,TGTGCCAGCAGGGCGGGGGACCGAGCTTTCTTT
.,.,TRBJ1-1,TRBV6-1,CASSESEDPEGAFF,TGTGCCAGCAGTGAATCGGAGGATCCGGAGGGAGCTTTCTTT
.,TRBD1,TRBJ2-1,TRBV7-9,CASTLNLRGRYNEQFF,TGTGCCAGCACCCTAAATTTGAGGGGGCGATACAATGAGCAGTTCTTC
.,.,TRBJ2-5,TRBV20-1,CSARLGQTQYF,TGCAGTGCTAGACTAGGCCAGACCCAGTACTTC
many,TRBD1,TRBJ1-1,TRBV12-3/TRBV12-4,CASSFMPGQQNTEAFF,TGTGCCAGCAGTTTTATGCCGGGACAGCAGAACACTGAAGCTTTCTTT
.,TRBD2,TRBJ2-7,TRBV11-1,CASSSTGLAGYSYEQYF,TGTGCCAGCAGCAGCACGGGACTAGCGGGGTACTCCTACGAGCAGTACTTC
.,TRBD1,TRBJ1-5,TRBV15,CATSRGRQGVYQPQHF,TGTGCCACCAGCAGAGGTCGGCAGGGGGTCTATCAGCCCCAGCATTTT
once,TRBD1,TRBJ1-2,TRBV10-3,CAISGTGKIYGYTF,TGTGCCATCAGTGGGACAGGGAAGATCTATGGCTACACCTTC
many,.,TRBJ2-1,TRBV7-6,CASSLVRKHEQFF,TGTGCCAGCAGCTTAGTCAGAAAACATGAGCAGTTCTTC
.,.,TRBJ1-5,TRBV6-6,CASSYSVVQPQHF,TGTGCCAGCAGTTACTCAGTGGTTCAGCCCCAGCATTTT
few,.,TRBJ2-3,TRBV10-2,CASSGLVGGTDTQYF,TGCGCCAGCAGTGGACTAGTTGGGGGCACAGATACGCAGTATTTT
.,TRBD2,TRBJ2-1,TRBV4-1,CASSHPSGGQNNEQFF,TGCGCCAGCAGCCATCCGTCGGGGGGGCAAAACAATGAGCAGTTCTTC
few,.,TRBJ2-3,TRBV27,CASSLYTGTGTDTQYF,TGTGCCAGCAGTTTATACACAGGGACGGGCACAGATACGCAGTATTTT
many,.,TRBJ1-2,TRBV4-1,CASSGQNYGYTF,TGCGCCAGCAGCGGACAGAACTATGGCTACACCTTC
.,.,TRBJ1-1,TRBV14,CASSQEFASTEAFF,TGTGCCAGCAGCCAAGAATTTGCGTCCACTGAAGCTTTCTTT
.,TRBD2,TRBJ2-3,TRBV10-3,CAISEPKILAGENTDTQYF,TGTGCCATCAGTGAGCCCAAGATTCTAGCGGGGGAGAACACAGATACGCAGTATTTT
.,TRBD2,TRBJ2-1,TRBV28,CASSPSTSGGAWEQFF,TGTGCCAGCAGTCCCTCGACTAGCGGGGGGGCCTGGGAGCAGTTCTTC